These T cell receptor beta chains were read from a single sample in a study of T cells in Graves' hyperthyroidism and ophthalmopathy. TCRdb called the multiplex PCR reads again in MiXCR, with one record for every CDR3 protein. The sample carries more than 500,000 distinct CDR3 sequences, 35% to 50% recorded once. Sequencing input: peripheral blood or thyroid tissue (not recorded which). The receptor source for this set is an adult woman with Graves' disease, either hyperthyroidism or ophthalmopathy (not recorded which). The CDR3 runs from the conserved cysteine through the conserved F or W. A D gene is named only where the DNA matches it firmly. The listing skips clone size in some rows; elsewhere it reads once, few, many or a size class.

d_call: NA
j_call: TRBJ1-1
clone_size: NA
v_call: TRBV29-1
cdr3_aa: CTVGSGAFF
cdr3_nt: TGCACTGTAGGTTCTGGAGCTTTCTTT

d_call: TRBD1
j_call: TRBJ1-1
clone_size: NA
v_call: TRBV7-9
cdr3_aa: CASSLNPGTGGNEAFF
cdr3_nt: TGTGCCAGCAGCTTGAACCCCGGGACAGGGGGCAATGAAGCTTTCTTT

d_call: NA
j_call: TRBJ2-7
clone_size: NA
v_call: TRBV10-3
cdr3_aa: CATGHNYEQYF
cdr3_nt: TGTGCCACGGGACACAACTACGAGCAGTACTTC

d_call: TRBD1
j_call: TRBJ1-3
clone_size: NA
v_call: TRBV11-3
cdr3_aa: CASSTGDGNTIYF
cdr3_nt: TGTGCCAGCAGTACAGGGGATGGAAACACCATATATTTT

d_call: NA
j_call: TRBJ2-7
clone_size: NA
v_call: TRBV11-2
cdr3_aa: CASSLGATRVRNEQYF
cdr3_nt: TGTGCCAGCAGCTTAGGGGCTACCAGGGTGAGAAACGAGCAGTACTTC

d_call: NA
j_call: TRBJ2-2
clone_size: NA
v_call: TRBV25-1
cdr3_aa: CASSDPGHNYTGELFF
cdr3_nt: TGTGCCAGCAGTGACCCGGGACACAACTACACCGGGGAGCTGTTTTTT

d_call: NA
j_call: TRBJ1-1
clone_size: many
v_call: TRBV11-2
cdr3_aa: CASSSQGDGLNTEAFF
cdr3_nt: TGTGCCAGCAGCTCACAGGGAGATGGGTTGAACACTGAAGCTTTCTTT

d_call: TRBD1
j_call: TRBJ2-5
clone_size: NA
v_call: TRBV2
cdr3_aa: CASSVVDRWETQYF
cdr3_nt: TGTGCCAGCAGTGTAGTGGACAGGTGGGAGACCCAGTACTTC

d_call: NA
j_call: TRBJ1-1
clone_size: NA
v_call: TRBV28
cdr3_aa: CASSPELWGTEAFF
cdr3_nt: TGTGCCAGCAGTCCCGAATTGTGGGGGACTGAAGCTTTCTTT

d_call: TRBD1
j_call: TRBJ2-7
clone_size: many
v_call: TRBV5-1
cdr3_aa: CASSLSGTVGYEQYF
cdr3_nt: TGCGCCAGCAGCTTATCCGGGACAGTAGGATACGAGCAGTACTTC

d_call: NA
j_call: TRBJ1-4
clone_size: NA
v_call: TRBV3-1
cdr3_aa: CASSQMIATNEKLFF
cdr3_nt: TGTGCCAGCAGCCAAATGATTGCAACTAATGAAAAACTGTTTTTT

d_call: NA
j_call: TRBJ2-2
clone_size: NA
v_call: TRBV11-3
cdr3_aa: CASSPNWGRGGSGELFF
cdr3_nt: TGTGCCAGCAGCCCAAACTGGGGGCGAGGGGGTTCCGGGGAGCTGTTTTTT

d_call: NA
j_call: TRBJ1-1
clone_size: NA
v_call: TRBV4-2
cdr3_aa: CASSTGTGAFF
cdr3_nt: TGTGCCAGCAGTACCGGGACGGGGGCTTTCTTC

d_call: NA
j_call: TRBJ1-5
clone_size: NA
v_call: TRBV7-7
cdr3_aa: CASSFGGLGSNQPQHF
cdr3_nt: TGTGCTAGCAGCTTTGGCGGGTTAGGAAGCAATCAGCCCCAGCATTTT

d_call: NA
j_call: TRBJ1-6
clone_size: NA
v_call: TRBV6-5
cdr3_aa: CASSEAMGGQSPLHF
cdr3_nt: TGTGCCAGCAGTGAAGCGATGGGTGGCCAATCACCCCTCCACTTT

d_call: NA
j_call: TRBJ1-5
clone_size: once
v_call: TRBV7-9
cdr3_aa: CASSQQGEGQPQHF
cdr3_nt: TGTGCCAGCAGCCAACAGGGAGAAGGTCAGCCCCAGCATTTT

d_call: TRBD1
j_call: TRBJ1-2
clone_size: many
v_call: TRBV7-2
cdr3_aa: CASSPTGTVSYGYTF
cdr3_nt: TGTGCCAGCAGCCCCACCGGGACAGTTTCTTATGGCTACACCTTC

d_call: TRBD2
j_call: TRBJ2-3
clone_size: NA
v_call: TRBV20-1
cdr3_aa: CSARLRLAGVGTQYF
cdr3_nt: TGCAGTGCTAGACTCCGACTAGCGGGAGTTGGTACGCAGTATTTT

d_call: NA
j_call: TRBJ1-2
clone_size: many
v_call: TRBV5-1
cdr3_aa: CASKEQGRNYGYTF
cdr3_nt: TGCGCCAGCAAAGAACAGGGACGGAACTATGGCTACACCTTC

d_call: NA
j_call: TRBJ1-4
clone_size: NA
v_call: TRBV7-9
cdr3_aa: CASSRRGGNEKLFF
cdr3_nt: TGTGCCAGCAGCCGCAGGGGCGGTAATGAAAAACTGTTTTTT

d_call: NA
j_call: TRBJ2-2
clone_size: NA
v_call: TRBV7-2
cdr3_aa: CASSLVGDADWAGELFF
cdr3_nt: TGTGCCAGCAGCTTAGTTGGCGACGCGGATTGGGCCGGGGAGCTGTTTTTT

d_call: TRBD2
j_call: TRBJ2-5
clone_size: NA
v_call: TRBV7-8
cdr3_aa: CASSKNTIGLAVGGSETQYF
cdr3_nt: TGTGCCAGCAGCAAAAACACGATAGGACTAGCGGTGGGAGGAAGCGAGACCCAGTACTTC

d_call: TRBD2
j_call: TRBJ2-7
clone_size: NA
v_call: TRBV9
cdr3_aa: CASKAGLGGYEQYF
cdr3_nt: TGTGCCAGCAAGGCAGGACTAGGCGGCTACGAGCAGTACTTC

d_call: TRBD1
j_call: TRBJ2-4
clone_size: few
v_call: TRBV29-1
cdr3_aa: CSVVFSGQGENIQYF
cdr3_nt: TGCAGCGTTGTATTTTCGGGACAGGGGGAAAACATTCAGTACTTC

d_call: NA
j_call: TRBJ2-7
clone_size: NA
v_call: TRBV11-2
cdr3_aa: CASRRASMWEQYF
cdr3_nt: TGTGCCAGCCGCCGGGCCAGTATGTGGGAGCAGTACTTC

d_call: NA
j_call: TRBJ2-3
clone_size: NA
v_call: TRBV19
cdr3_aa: CASSNTMGAGGTDTQYF
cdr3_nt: TGTGCCAGTAGTAATACGATGGGGGCCGGTGGTACAGATACGCAGTATTTT

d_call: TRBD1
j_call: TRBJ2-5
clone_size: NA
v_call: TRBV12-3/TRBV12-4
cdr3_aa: CASEDRIETQYF
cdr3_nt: TGTGCCAGCGAGGACAGGATAGAGACCCAGTACTTC

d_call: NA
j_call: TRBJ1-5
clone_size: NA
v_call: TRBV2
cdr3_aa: CASSERTSNQPQHF
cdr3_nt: TGTGCCAGCAGTGAAAGAACTTCCAATCAGCCCCAGCATTTT

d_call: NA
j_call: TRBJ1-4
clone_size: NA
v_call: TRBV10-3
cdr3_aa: CAISESASNEKLFF
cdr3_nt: TGTGCCATCAGTGAGTCAGCGTCAAATGAAAAACTGTTTTTT

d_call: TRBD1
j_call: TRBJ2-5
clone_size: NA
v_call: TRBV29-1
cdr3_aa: CSVAPGGQETQYF
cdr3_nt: TGCAGCGTTGCCCCAGGGGGCCAAGAGACCCAGTACTTC

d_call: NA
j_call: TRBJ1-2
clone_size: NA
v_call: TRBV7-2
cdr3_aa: CASSLGPGPNYGYTF
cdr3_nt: TGTGCCAGCAGCTTAGGTCCAGGTCCTAACTATGGCTACACCTTC

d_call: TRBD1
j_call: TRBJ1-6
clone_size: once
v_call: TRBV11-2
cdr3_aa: CASSTTGTSPLHF
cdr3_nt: TGTGCCAGCAGCACGACAGGGACTTCACCCCTCCACTTT

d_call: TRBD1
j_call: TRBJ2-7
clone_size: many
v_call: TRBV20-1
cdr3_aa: CSAYTTGSSYEQYF
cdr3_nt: TGCAGTGCTTATACGACAGGGTCGTCCTACGAGCAGTACTTC

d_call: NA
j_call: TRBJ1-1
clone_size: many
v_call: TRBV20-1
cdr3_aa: CSASPTVNTEAFF
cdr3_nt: TGCAGTGCTAGCCCGACAGTGAACACTGAAGCTTTCTTT

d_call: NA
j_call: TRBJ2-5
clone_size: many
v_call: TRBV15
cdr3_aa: CATSTLGQETQYF
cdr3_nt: TGTGCCACCAGTACCTTGGGACAAGAGACCCAGTACTTC

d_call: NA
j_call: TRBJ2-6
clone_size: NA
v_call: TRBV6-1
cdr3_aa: CASSDEGSGANVLTF
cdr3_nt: TGTGCCAGCAGTGACGAGGGTTCTGGGGCCAACGTCCTGACTTTC